This paragraph reports one TCR beta chain. As yet, its antigen is unknown. V shed 2 bases, J shed 5 bases, and the junction held 5 bases outside the gene matches. Germline lookup yields CDR1 SGHTA and CDR2 FQGNSA. CDR3 size: 14 residues. Assay used: immunoSEQ multiplex PCR; TCRdb lists only in-frame clones, some missing. The sample includes around 80,000 clones, around 90% of them seen just once. The data stem from a study of OX40 agonist ivuxolimab in advanced cancers. Study-wide points: The authors also found low normalized T-cell clonal expansion in some nonresponders.

Sequences were derived from CD4+ or CD8+ T cells sorted from blood, sampled in a trial of the OX40 agonist ivuxolimab. This clonotype originated in an adult with an advanced solid tumor such as melanoma, head and neck, liver or kidney cancer. The chain is built from TRBV7-2 and TRBJ1-1; 7 bases line up with TRBD1. CDR3 bases: TGTGCCAGCAGCTTAAAGACAGGGATGACTGAAGCTTTCTTT. This sequence encodes CASSLKTGMTEAFF.